What follows are 28 T cell receptor beta chains derived from one specimen sequenced in a study of blood T cell repertoires in COVID-19. Method: immunoSEQ multiplex PCR; TCRdb's copy keeps in-frame clones and lacks some. Among hundreds of thousands of clones listed, 85% to 90% were seen once. Sequencing was carried out using peripheral blood. These receptor sequences come from a young man with COVID-19, enrolled during active disease.

This chain connects TRBV6-5 to TRBJ2-5; the match to TRBD2 covers 7 bases. J gave up 1 base and V 5 bases, and 7 bases lay outside the gene matches. The CDR3 spans 15 residues. Per germline, CDR1 MNHEY and CDR2 SVGAGI. Here the CDR3 DNA reads TGTGCCAGCAGTCTAAGGCGGGAGTCCCAAGAGACCCAGTACTTC. It translates to CASSLRRESQETQYF.

The chain combines TRBV7-9 with TRBJ1-6; D perhaps matches TRBD1 (6 bases). The germline V gene has CDR1 SEHNR and CDR2 FQNEAQ (reference sequence). The CDR3 extends over 12 amino acids. V was shortened by 5 bases and J by 8 bases, with 7 bases between the two germline ends. The CDR3 loop is CASSNRDSPLHF. Here the CDR3 DNA reads TGTGCCAGCAGCAACAGGGATTCACCCCTCCACTTT.

The rearrangement links TRBV6-5 to TRBJ1-4; the match to TRBD1 covers 7 bases. This CDR3 contains 14 residues. The J segment lost 4 bases and the V segment lost 6 bases, leaving 5 bases of the junction unmatched. Per germline, CDR1 MNHEY and CDR2 SVGAGI. CDR3 sequence: CASSNRGYNEKLFF. Here the CDR3 DNA reads TGTGCCAGCAGCAACAGGGGTTATAATGAAAAACTGTTTTTT.

The rearrangement links TRBV7-9 to TRBJ2-7; weak D call: TRBD1 (5 bases). This CDR3 comprises 12 residues. Per the germline V gene, CDR1 is SEHNR and CDR2 is FQNEAQ (reference sequence). V lost 5 bases and J 3 bases, leaving 8 bases between the germline ends. CDR3 coding DNA: TGTGCCAGCAGCACAGACAGCTACGAGCAGTACTTC. Its protein is CASSTDSYEQYF. The full variable domain, in which reference TRBV7-9 and TRBJ2-7 provide the parts outside the CDR3, is DTGVSQNPRHKITKRGQNVTFRCDPISEHNRLYWYRQTLGQGPEFLTYFQNEAQLEKSRLLSDRFSAERPKGSFSTLEIQRTEQGDSAMYLCASSTDSYEQYFGPGTRLTVT.

This clone has just one count. The V and J genes are TRBV4-1 and TRBJ1-1; 8 nucleotides align to TRBD1. The germline CDR1 and CDR2 sequences are MGHRA and YSYEKL. The CDR3 is 14 residues long. The ends lost 4 bases at V and 7 bases at J; junction bases unmatched: 8. This CDR3 is CASSRGQGDVEAFF. The CDR3 region has the DNA TGCGCCAGCAGCCGTGGACAGGGAGACGTTGAAGCTTTCTTT.

This chain links TRBV11-2 with TRBJ2-7, with TRBD2 identical over 10 bases. V was pared by 5 bases and J by 0 bases, with 1 base of the junction left unmatched. This CDR3 has 14 residues. The germline CDR1 and CDR2 sequences are SGHAT and FQNNGV. Here the CDR3 reads CASSRTSGSYEQYF. In nucleotides, the CDR3 is TGTGCCAGCAGCCGGACTAGCGGCTCCTACGAGCAGTACTTC.

This clone was seen only once. The J gene is TRBJ1-5, the V gene TRBV30; D call uncertain. Per germline, CDR1 GTSNPN and CDR2 SVGIG (reference sequence). The CDR3 length is 16 residues. Trimming took off 4 bases at V and 2 bases at J, with 18 bases between the two ends. Here the CDR3 DNA reads TGTGCCTGGATAATCGGGTCTTATCCGTGCAATCAGCCCCAGCATTTT. This sequence encodes CAWIIGSYPCNQPQHF.

The chain carries TRBV7-9 and TRBJ2-2, with unresolved D. The CDR3 runs 11 residues. V dropped 6 bases and J dropped 7 bases, with 6 bases sitting between them. CDR1 SEHNR and CDR2 FQNEAQ come from the germline V gene (reference sequence). The CDR3 loop is CASSESGELFF. The CDR3 DNA is TGTGCCAGCAGTGAGAGCGGGGAGCTGTTTTTT.

For the CDR3, the DNA is TGTGCCAGCAGTCAGACAGGGCCCAAGGCCGAGCAGTACTTC. Its protein is CASSQTGPKAEQYF. This chain joins TRBV6-5 and TRBJ2-7, with 7 bases aligning to TRBD1. Trimming cost V 5 bases and J 6 bases; bases outside gene matches: 10. Germline CDR1 is MNHEY and CDR2 is SVGAGI. The CDR3 has 14 residues.

This clone showed up just once. Here the CDR3 DNA reads TGCGCCAGCAGCTCTCAGGACAGGAGCACAGATACGCAGTATTTT. It specifies CASSSQDRSTDTQYF. The V gene is TRBV5-1, the J gene TRBJ2-3, with TRBD1 matching over 7 bases. V lost 3 bases, J lost 0 bases, and 4 bases stayed unmatched. The CDR3 extends over 15 amino acids. CDR1 SGHRS and CDR2 YFSETQ come from the germline V gene. Drawing the rest from reference TRBV5-1 and TRBJ2-3, the complete variable domain is KAGVTQTPRYLIKTRGQQVTLSCSPISGHRSVSWYQQTPGQGLQFLFEYFSETQRNKGNFPGRFSGRQFSNSRSEMNVSTLELGDSALYLCASSSQDRSTDTQYFGPGTRLTVL.

The chain's CDR3 is CASSPISGGAYNEQFF. In nucleotides, the CDR3 is TGTGCCAGCTCACCGATTAGCGGGGGAGCCTACAATGAGCAGTTCTTC. The rearrangement uses TRBV18 and TRBJ2-1, with TRBD2 identical over 9 bases. There are 16 residues in the CDR3. Germline V lookup: CDR1 KGHSH, CDR2 LQKENI. Unmatched junction bases numbered 5, after V lost 3 bases and J lost 2 bases.

CDR3 bases: TGTGCCACCAGCGGCTTCGATGGGCGGGGCTTGGGCGAGCAGTACTTC. Translated: CATSGFDGRGLGEQYF. The chain has TRBV15 and TRBJ2-7, with a possible D match to TRBD2 (6 bases). Germline-derived CDR1 and CDR2 are LNHNV and YYDKDF (reference sequence). Trimming cost V 5 bases and J 6 bases, with 23 bases left between them. This CDR3 region has 16 residues.

This chain joins TRBV6-5 and TRBJ1-6; D unclear. The CDR3 extends over 14 amino acids. Germline CDR1 MNHEY, CDR2 SVGAGI. The germline V and J ends were trimmed by 6 bases and 9 bases, with 15 bases remaining between them. This CDR3 reads CASRSTPSGSPLHF. CDR3 nucleotide sequence: TGTGCCAGCAGGTCGACCCCCTCGGGTTCACCCCTCCACTTT.

This sequence joins TRBV4-1 and TRBJ2-3; D perhaps matches TRBD2 (6 bases). The CDR3 contains 16 residues. Trimming removed 2 bases at V and 5 bases at J, with 17 bases between. Germline V gives CDR1 MGHRA, CDR2 YSYEKL. The CDR3 nucleotides are TGCGCCAGCAGCCAATTTATGGCGGGAAATAAAGATACGCAGTATTTT. Its translation is CASSQFMAGNKDTQYF.

V gene TRBV27 combines with J gene TRBJ1-5; 8 positions match TRBD1. V trimming: 3 bases; J trimming: 5 bases; junction bases outside the gene matches: 6. The CDR3 runs to 15 residues. CDR1 MNHEY and CDR2 SMNVEV come from the germline V gene (reference sequence). The CDR3: CASSFRGQGDQPQHF. As DNA, the CDR3 is TGTGCCAGCAGTTTCCGAGGACAGGGAGATCAGCCCCAGCATTTT.

This sequence joins TRBV27 and TRBJ2-1; TRBD2 agrees at 10 bases. CDR1 MNHEY and CDR2 SMNVEV come from the germline V gene (reference sequence). Trimming cost V 7 bases and J 4 bases; bases outside gene matches: 7. The length of the CDR3 is 15 residues. The CDR3 sequence: CASTATSGIYNEQFF. In DNA form, the CDR3 reads TGTGCCAGCACAGCAACTAGCGGGATATACAATGAGCAGTTCTTC.

This chain links TRBV2 with TRBJ2-1; D is possibly TRBD1 (5 bases). The V gene lost 7 bases and the J gene lost 1 base, with 11 bases spanning the gap. Germline CDR1 is SNHLY and CDR2 is FYNNEI. This CDR3 is 14 amino acids long. The CDR3 region is CASKGVASYNEQFF. DNA for the CDR3: TGTGCCAGCAAAGGGGTTGCGTCCTACAATGAGCAGTTCTTC.

The chain combines TRBV5-1 with TRBJ2-5; TRBD2 matches at 11 bases. The V gene end was trimmed by 4 bases and the J gene end by 4 bases; junction bases not matched to a gene: 6. The CDR3 is 15 amino acids. CDR1 is SGHRS, CDR2 YFSETQ, per germline. For the CDR3, the DNA is TGCGCCAGCAGCCCGACTAGCGGGACGACAGAGACCCAGTACTTC. Translation: CASSPTSGTTETQYF.

This clone was seen only once. The chain couples TRBV12-5 to TRBJ1-5, with 8 bases aligning to TRBD1. In germline, CDR1 is LGHNT, CDR2 FRNRAP. The CDR3 is made up of 17 amino acids. V trimming: 1 base; J trimming: 6 bases; junction bases outside the gene matches: 11. CDR3 residues: CASGLAGQGGAGQPQHF. CDR3 bases: TGTGCTAGTGGTTTGGCCGGACAGGGAGGGGCCGGTCAGCCCCAGCATTTT. The complete variable domain, with remaining parts taken from reference TRBV12-5 and TRBJ1-5, reads DARVTQTPRHKVTEMGQEVTMRCQPILGHNTVFWYRQTMMQGLELLAYFRNRAPLDDSGMPKDRFSAEMPDATLATLKIQPSEPRDSAVYFCASGLAGQGGAGQPQHFGDGTRLSIL.

The chain is built from TRBV6-5 and TRBJ2-5; possible D gene TRBD1, 6 bases. The CDR3 sequence is 12 residues long. CDR1 MNHEY and CDR2 SVGAGI come from the germline V gene. The V end was cut by 7 bases, the J end by 5 bases, with 11 bases between. The CDR3: CASMDSSETQYF. CDR3 in DNA: TGTGCCAGCATGGACAGTAGTGAGACCCAGTACTTC.

The J gene is TRBJ2-2, the V gene TRBV2, with 9 bases matching TRBD1. The germline gives CDR1 SNHLY, CDR2 FYNNEI. The CDR3 loop spans 14 amino acids. V shed 4 bases and J 5 bases; nucleotides not matched to a gene: 2. CDR3 DNA: TGTGCCAGCAGTGCAGGGACAGGGACCGGGGAGCTGTTTTTT. Translation gives CASSAGTGTGELFF. The whole variable domain, remainder taken from reference TRBV2 and TRBJ2-2, is EPEVTQTPSHQVTQMGQEVILRCVPISNHLYFYWYRQILGQKVEFLVSFYNNEISEKSEIFDDQFSVERPDGSNFTLKIRSTKLEDSAMYFCASSAGTGTGELFFGEGSRLTVL.

The chain joins TRBV6-4 to TRBJ1-6; D not certain. Germline CDR1 MRHNA, CDR2 SNTAGT. There are 13 residues in the CDR3. Trimming took 2 bases from V and 8 from J, leaving 7 bases between them. The CDR3 here is CASSDLLYSPLHF. The CDR3 bases are TGTGCCAGCAGTGACCTCTTGTATTCACCCCTCCACTTT.

V and J are TRBV24-1 and TRBJ2-2; possibly TRBD2 for D (6 bases). CDR3 length: 14 residues. V lost 5 bases to trimming and J lost 3 bases, with 9 bases between them. The V gene's germline CDR1 is KGHDR and CDR2 SFDVKD. The CDR3: CATSGDLYTGELFF. The CDR3 region has the DNA TGTGCCACCAGTGGGGACTTATACACCGGGGAGCTGTTTTTT.

As concerns this clone: Different DNA sequences within this sample yield the same CDR3. The chain is built from TRBV3-1 (or the pseudogene TRBV3-2) and TRBJ2-5, with 8 bases identical to TRBD2. Looked up from germline, CDR1 is LGHDT and CDR2 is YNNKEL (reference sequence). V gave up 3 bases and J gave up 2 bases; unmatched junction bases: 2. The CDR3 is 14 residues long. In DNA, the CDR3 is TGTGCCAGCAGCCAGCGCGGGGGGCAAGAGACCCAGTACTTC. It is translated as CASSQRGGQETQYF.

The genes are TRBV5-1 and TRBJ2-1, with D possibly TRBD2 on 6 matching bases. V shed 2 bases and J shed 12 bases, with 18 bases lying between them. CDR3 size: 14 residues. CDR1 is SGHRS, CDR2 YFSETQ, per germline. This CDR3 is CASSLQDYVWGQFF. CDR3 nucleotide sequence: TGCGCCAGCAGCTTACAGGACTATGTCTGGGGGCAGTTCTTC.

The chain combines TRBV6-5 with TRBJ2-7; 10 positions match TRBD2. CDR1 MNHEY and CDR2 SVGAGI come from the germline V gene. V lost 6 bases, J lost 2 bases, and 7 bases stayed unmatched. The CDR3 covers 15 residues. The CDR3 DNA sequence: TGTGCCAGCAGATGGGGGACTAGCGTTGCCTACGAGCAGTACTTC. Its protein product is CASRWGTSVAYEQYF.

This CDR3 reads CAISESVGLGAYSNQPQHF. CDR3 DNA sequence: TGTGCCATCAGTGAGTCGGTGGGGTTGGGGGCTTATAGCAATCAGCCCCAGCATTTT. The chain couples TRBV10-3 to TRBJ1-5; D perhaps matches TRBD1 (6 bases). In germline, CDR1 is ENHRY, CDR2 SYGVKD. The CDR3 is 19 residues long. V was clipped by 0 bases and J by 0 bases, with 18 bases between them.

The chain combines TRBV7-2 with TRBJ1-2; no firm D call. Trimming removed 5 bases from V and 5 bases from J, with 9 bases in between. There are 12 residues in the CDR3. The germline gives CDR1 SGHTA, CDR2 FQGNSA. DNA of the CDR3: TGTGCCAGCAGCCCCCGTAATTATGGCTACACCTTC. Translation: CASSPRNYGYTF.